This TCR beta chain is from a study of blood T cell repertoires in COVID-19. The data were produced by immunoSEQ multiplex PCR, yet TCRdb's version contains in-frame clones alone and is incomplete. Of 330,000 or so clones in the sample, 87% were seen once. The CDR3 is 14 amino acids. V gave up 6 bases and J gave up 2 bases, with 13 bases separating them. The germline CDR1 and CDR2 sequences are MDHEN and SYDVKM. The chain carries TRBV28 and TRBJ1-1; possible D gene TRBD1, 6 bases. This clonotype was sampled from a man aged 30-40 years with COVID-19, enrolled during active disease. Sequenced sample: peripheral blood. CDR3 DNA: TGTGCCAGCAGCACTGGACAGCCTAACACTGAAGCTTTCTTT. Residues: CASSTGQPNTEAFF.